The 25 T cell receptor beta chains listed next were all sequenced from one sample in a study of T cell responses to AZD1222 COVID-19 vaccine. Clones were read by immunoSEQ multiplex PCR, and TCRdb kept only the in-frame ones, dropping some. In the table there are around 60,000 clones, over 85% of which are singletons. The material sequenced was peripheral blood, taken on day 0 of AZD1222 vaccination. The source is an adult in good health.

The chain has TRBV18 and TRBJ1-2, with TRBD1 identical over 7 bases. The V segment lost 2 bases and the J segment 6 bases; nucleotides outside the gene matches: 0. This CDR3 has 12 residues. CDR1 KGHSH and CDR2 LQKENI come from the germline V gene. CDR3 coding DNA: TGTGCCAGCTCACCAGACAGGGATGGCTACACCTTC. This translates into CASSPDRDGYTF.

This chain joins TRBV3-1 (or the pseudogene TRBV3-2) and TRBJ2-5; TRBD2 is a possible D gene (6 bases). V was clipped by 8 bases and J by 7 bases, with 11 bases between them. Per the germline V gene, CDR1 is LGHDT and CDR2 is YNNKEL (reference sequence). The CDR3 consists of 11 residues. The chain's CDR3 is CASYQGGTQYF. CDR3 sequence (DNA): TGTGCCAGCTATCAGGGAGGGACCCAGTACTTC.

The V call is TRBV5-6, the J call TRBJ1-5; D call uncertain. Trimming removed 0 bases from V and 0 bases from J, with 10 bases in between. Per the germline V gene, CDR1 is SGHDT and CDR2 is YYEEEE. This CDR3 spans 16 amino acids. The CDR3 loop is CASSLAPGRSNQPQHF. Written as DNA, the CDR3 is TGTGCCAGCAGCTTGGCTCCGGGCCGTAGCAATCAGCCCCAGCATTTT.

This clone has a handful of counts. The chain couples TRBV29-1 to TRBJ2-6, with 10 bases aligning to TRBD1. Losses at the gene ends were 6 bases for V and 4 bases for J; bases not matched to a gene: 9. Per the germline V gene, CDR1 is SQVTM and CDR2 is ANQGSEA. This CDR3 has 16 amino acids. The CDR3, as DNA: TGCAGCGTAAAAGGGACAGGGGTAAGCGGGGCCAACGTCCTGACTTTC. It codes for CSVKGTGVSGANVLTF.

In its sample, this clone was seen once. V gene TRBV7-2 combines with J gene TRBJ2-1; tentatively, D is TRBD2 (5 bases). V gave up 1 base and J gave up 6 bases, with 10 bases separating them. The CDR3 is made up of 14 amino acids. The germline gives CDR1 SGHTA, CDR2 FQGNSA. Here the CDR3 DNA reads TGTGCCAGCAGCTTAGATCGCGGGCTCAATGAGCAGTTCTTC. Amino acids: CASSLDRGLNEQFF.

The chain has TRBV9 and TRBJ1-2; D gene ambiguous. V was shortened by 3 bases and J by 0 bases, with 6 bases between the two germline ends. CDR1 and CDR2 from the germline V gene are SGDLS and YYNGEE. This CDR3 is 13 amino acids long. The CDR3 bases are TGTGCCAGCAGCGCAGAACCTAACTATGGCTACACCTTC. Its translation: CASSAEPNYGYTF.

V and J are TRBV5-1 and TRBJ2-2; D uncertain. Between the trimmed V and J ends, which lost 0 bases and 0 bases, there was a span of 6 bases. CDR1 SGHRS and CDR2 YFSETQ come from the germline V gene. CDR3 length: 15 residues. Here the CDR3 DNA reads TGCGCCAGCAGCTTGGCACAGTCGAACACCGGGGAGCTGTTTTTT. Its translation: CASSLAQSNTGELFF.

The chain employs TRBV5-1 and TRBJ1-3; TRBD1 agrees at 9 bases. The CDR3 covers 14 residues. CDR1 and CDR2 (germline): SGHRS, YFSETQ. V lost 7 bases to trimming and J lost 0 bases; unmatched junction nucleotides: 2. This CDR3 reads CASQDRGSGNTIYF. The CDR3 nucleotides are TGCGCCAGCCAGGACAGGGGCTCTGGAAACACCATATATTTT. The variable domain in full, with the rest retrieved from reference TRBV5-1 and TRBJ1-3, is KAGVTQTPRYLIKTRGQQVTLSCSPISGHRSVSWYQQTPGQGLQFLFEYFSETQRNKGNFPGRFSGRQFSNSRSEMNVSTLELGDSALYLCASQDRGSGNTIYFGEGSWLTVV.

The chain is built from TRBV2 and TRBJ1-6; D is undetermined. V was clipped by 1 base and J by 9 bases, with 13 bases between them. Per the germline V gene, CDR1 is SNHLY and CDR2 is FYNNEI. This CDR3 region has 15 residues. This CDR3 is CASSEVDLPSSPLHF. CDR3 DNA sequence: TGTGCCAGCAGTGAAGTGGACTTACCAAGTTCACCCCTCCACTTT.

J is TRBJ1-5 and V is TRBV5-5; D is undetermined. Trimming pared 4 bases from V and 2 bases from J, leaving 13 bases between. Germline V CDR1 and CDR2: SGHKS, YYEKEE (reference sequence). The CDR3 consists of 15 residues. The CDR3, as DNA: TGTGCCAGCAGCCCGGGCCACGGGGGCAATCAGCCCCAGCATTTT. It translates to CASSPGHGGNQPQHF.

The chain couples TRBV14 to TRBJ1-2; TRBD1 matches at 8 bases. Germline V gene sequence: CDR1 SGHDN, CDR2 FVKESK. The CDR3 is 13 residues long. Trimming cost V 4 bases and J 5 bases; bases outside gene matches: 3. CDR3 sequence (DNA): TGTGCCAGCAGCCCGGACAGGGATTATGGCTACACCTTC. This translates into CASSPDRDYGYTF.

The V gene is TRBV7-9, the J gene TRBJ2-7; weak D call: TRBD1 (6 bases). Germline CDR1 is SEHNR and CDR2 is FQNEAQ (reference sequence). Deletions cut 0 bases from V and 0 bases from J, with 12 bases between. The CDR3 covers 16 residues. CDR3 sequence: CASSLAGQGRSYEQYF. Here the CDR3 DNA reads TGTGCCAGCAGCTTAGCGGGCCAGGGGCGCTCCTACGAGCAGTACTTC.

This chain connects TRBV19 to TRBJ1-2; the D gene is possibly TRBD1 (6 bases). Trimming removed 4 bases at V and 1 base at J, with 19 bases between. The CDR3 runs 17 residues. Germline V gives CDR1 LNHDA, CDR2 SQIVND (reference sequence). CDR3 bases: TGTGCCAGTAGTACTAGCCCCTTAGGGACAAATAACTATGGCTACACCTTC. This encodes CASSTSPLGTNNYGYTF.

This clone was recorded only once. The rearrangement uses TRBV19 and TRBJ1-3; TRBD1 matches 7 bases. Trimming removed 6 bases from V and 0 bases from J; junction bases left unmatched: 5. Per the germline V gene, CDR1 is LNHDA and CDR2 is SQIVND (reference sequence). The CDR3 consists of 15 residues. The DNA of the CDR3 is TGTGCCAGTAGCCCGGGGACAGCCTCTGGAAACACCATATATTTT. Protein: CASSPGTASGNTIYF.

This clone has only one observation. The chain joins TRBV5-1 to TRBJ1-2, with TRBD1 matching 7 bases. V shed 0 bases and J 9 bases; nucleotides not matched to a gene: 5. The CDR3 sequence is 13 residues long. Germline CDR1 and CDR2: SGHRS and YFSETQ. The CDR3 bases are TGCGCCAGCAGCTTGGATCTGACAGGGAGCTACACCTTC. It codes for CASSLDLTGSYTF.

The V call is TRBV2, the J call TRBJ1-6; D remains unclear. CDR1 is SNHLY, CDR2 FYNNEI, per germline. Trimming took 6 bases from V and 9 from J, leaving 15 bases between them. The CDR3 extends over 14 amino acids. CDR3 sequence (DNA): TGTGCCAGCAGGGTAACTGTACGGGGTTCACCCCTCCACTTT. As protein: CASRVTVRGSPLHF.

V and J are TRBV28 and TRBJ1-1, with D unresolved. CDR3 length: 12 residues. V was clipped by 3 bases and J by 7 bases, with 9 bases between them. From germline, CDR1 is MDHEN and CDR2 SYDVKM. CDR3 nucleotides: TGTGCCAGCAGTTTGGTGGTGGGTGAAGCTTTCTTT. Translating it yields CASSLVVGEAFF.

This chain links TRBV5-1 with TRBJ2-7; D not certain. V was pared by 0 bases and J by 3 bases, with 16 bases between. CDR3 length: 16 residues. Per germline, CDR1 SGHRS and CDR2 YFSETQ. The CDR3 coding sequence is TGCGCCAGCAGCTTGGTTGTCGTCCAGGTGAGCTACGAGCAGTACTTC. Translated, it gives CASSLVVVQVSYEQYF.

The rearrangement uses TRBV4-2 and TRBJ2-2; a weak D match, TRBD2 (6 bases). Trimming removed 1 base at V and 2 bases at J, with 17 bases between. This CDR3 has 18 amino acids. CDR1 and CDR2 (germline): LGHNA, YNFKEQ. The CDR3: CASSQASPGLLNTGELFF. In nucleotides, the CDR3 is TGTGCCAGCAGCCAAGCATCCCCGGGACTCCTTAACACCGGGGAGCTGTTTTTT.

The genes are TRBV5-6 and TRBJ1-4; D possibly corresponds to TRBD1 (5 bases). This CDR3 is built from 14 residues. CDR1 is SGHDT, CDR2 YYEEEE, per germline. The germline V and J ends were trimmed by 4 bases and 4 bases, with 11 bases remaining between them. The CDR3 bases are TGTGCCAGCAGCCAGGGACGCCGTAATGAAAAACTGTTTTTT. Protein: CASSQGRRNEKLFF.

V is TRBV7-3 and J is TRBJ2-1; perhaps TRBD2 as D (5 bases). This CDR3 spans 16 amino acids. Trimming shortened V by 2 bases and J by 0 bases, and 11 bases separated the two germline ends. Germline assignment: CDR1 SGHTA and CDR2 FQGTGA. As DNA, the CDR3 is TGTGCCAGCAGCTTAGGGAGCGACCTCTCCTACAATGAGCAGTTCTTC. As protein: CASSLGSDLSYNEQFF.

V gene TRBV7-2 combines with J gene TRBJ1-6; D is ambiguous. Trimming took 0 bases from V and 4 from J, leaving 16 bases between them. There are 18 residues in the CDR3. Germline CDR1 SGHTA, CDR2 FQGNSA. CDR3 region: CASSLALDSGDYNSPLHF. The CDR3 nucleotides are TGTGCCAGCAGCTTAGCGCTGGACTCTGGAGATTATAATTCACCCCTCCACTTT.

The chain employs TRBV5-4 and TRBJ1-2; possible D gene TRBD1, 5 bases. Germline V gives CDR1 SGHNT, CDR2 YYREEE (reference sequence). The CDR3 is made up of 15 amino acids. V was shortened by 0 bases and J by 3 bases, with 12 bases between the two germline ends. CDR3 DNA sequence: TGTGCCAGCAGCTTGGGGTCAGGGTCCCACTATGGCTACACCTTC. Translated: CASSLGSGSHYGYTF.

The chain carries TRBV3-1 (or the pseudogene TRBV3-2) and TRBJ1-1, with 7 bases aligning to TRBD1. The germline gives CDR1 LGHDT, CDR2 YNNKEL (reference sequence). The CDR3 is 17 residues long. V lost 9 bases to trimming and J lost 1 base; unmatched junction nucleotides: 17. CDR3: CASARGNRGQQNTEAFF. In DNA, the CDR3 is TGTGCCAGTGCAAGGGGGAACAGGGGACAACAGAACACTGAAGCTTTCTTT.

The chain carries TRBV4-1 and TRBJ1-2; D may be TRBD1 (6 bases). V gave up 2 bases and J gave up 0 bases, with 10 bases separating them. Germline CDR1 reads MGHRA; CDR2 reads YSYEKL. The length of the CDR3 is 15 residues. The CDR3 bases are TGCGCCAGCAGCCAAATAGGGGGATCTAACTATGGCTACACCTTC. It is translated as CASSQIGGSNYGYTF.